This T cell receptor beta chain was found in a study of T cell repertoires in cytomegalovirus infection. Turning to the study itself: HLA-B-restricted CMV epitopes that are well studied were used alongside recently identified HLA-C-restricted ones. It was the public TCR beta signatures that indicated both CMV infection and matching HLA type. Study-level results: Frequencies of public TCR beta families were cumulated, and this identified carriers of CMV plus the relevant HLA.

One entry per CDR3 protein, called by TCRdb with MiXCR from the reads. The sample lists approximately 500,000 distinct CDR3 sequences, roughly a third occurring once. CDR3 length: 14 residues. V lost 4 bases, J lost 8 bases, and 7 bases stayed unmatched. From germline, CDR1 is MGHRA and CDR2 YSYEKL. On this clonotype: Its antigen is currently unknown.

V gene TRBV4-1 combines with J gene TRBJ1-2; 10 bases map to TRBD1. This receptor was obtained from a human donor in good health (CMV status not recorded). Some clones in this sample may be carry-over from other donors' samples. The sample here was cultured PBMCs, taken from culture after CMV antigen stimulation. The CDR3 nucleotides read TGCGCCAGCAGCCTGGGACAGGGGACGGGAGGCTACACCTTC. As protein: CASSLGQGTGGYTF.